This entry lists 30 T cell receptor beta chains sequenced from one sample in a study of T-cell memory formation after mild COVID-19. Using its own MiXCR run on the 5' RACE reads, TCRdb lists one record per CDR3 protein. Of 120,000 to 150,000 distinct CDR3 sequences listed, 6% were seen once; the top ten hold under 2.5%. Sample: PBMCs or a T cell subset sorted from them (not recorded which). All receptors derive from an adult woman who had mild COVID-19 (a few samples of this study predate the infection). Cell type and time point are not known.

This clonotype has at least ten counts. A junction end diverges from the germline sequence, so it may reflect a read error. The gene calls are TRBV12-3 or TRBV12-4 and TRBJ1-4; TRBD1 matches 7 bases. The CDR3 loop spans 15 amino acids. Here the CDR3 DNA reads TGTGCCAGCAGTATAGCGACAGGGATGGGCGGAAAACTGTTTTTT. Protein product: CASSIATGMGGKLFF.

This clonotype has more than one count but fewer than ten. The J gene is TRBJ1-5, the V gene TRBV2; D gene unclear. V shed 7 bases and J shed 0 bases, with 13 bases lying between them. The CDR3 covers 15 residues. Germline V CDR1 and CDR2: SNHLY, FYNNEI. The CDR3 loop reads CASTPQKLSNQPQHF. The CDR3 region has the DNA TGTGCCAGCACTCCACAAAAACTTAGCAATCAGCCCCAGCATTTT.

This clonotype was counted only a few times. The rearrangement joins TRBV7-9 to TRBJ1-2; 9 bases fit TRBD1. Germline trimming cut 1 base from V and 3 bases from J; bases unmatched to any gene: 0. CDR1 SEHNR and CDR2 FQNEAQ come from the germline V gene (reference sequence). The CDR3 runs 14 residues. In nucleotides, the CDR3 is TGTGCCAGCAGCTTAGGGACAGGGGACTATGGCTACACCTTC. Residues: CASSLGTGDYGYTF.

V and J are TRBV6-5 and TRBJ2-1; either TRBD1 or TRBD2 may supply D (6 bases each). The CDR3 is 16 residues long. The V and J ends lost 5 bases and 6 bases respectively, with 20 bases between them. Germline V gene lookup returns CDR1 MNHEY and CDR2 SVGAGI. The DNA of the CDR3 is TGTGCCAGCAGTCCCCTTGGGGGGCGCGGCCCCAATGAGCAGTTCTTC. This encodes CASSPLGGRGPNEQFF.

The sample holds a few counts of this clonotype. This rearrangement joins TRBV12-3 or TRBV12-4 to TRBJ1-1; 7 bases are a match to TRBD1. V lost 6 bases, J lost 1 base, and 8 bases stayed unmatched. This CDR3 has 15 amino acids. The CDR3 loop reads CASREQGMANTEAFF. The DNA of the CDR3 is TGTGCCAGCAGGGAACAGGGGATGGCGAACACTGAAGCTTTCTTT.

This clonotype has only a few counts. The J gene is TRBJ1-1, the V gene TRBV5-1; D remains unclear. In germline, CDR1 is SGHRS, CDR2 YFSETQ. The CDR3 runs 14 residues. V dropped 0 bases and J dropped 1 base, with 7 bases sitting between them. The CDR3 region has the DNA TGCGCCAGCAGCTTGGAGCACCCGAACACTGAAGCTTTCTTT. This gives the protein CASSLEHPNTEAFF. The complete variable domain, with remaining parts taken from reference TRBV5-1 and TRBJ1-1, reads KAGVTQTPRYLIKTRGQQVTLSCSPISGHRSVSWYQQTPGQGLQFLFEYFSETQRNKGNFPGRFSGRQFSNSRSEMNVSTLELGDSALYLCASSLEHPNTEAFFGQGTRLTVV.

The V and J genes are TRBV5-4 and TRBJ1-6; D is ambiguous. Per the germline V gene, CDR1 is SGHNT and CDR2 is YYREEE (reference sequence). V was clipped by 0 bases and J by 9 bases, with 13 bases between them. The CDR3 loop spans 15 amino acids. The CDR3 reads CASSLDNTPSSPLHF. CDR3 DNA: TGTGCCAGCAGCTTGGACAATACCCCGAGTTCACCCCTCCACTTT.

This clonotype has only a few counts. The genes are TRBV18 and TRBJ2-5; D is undetermined. The germline gives CDR1 KGHSH, CDR2 LQKENI. The V end was cut by 6 bases, the J end by 5 bases, with 10 bases between. The CDR3 length is 12 residues. The CDR3 sequence is CASSPMGETQYF. CDR3 nucleotides: TGTGCCAGCTCGCCCATGGGGGAGACCCAGTACTTC.

As concerns this clonotype: The junction differs from germline at one of its ends, possibly a read error. The chain recombines TRBV5-1 with TRBJ2-3; D might be TRBD2 (6 bases). The germline gives CDR1 SGHRS, CDR2 YFSETQ. The CDR3 extends over 16 amino acids. The CDR3 bases are TGCGACAGCAGCTTGGGCGGAGGGGCCGGTAAAGATACGCAGTATTTT. The encoded protein is CDSSLGGGAGKDTQYF.

This clonotype came up many times. The genes are TRBV20-1 and TRBJ1-4; TRBD1 aligns across 7 bases. V lost 5 bases, J lost 7 bases, and 1 base stayed unmatched. The CDR3 has 11 amino acids. CDR1 DFQATT and CDR2 SNEGSKA come from the germline V gene (reference sequence). CDR3 in amino acids: CSAYRGEKLFF. CDR3 sequence (DNA): TGCAGTGCTTACAGGGGTGAAAAACTGTTTTTT.

The chain couples TRBV12-3 or TRBV12-4 to TRBJ1-2; the match to TRBD1 covers 8 bases. V lost 6 bases to trimming and J lost 5 bases; unmatched junction nucleotides: 11. CDR3 length equals 15 residues. CDR3 nucleotides: TGTGCCAGCAGCCCGGGGGTGACAGGGGTATATGGCTACACCTTC. Its translation: CASSPGVTGVYGYTF.

The chain links TRBV20-1 to TRBJ1-2; D is unclear. Germline CDR1 reads DFQATT; CDR2 reads SNEGSKA (reference sequence). V lost 3 bases, J lost 6 bases, and 5 bases lay in between. The length of the CDR3 is 10 residues. The CDR3 loop reads CSASPNGYTF. The CDR3 nucleotides are TGCAGTGCTAGCCCGAATGGCTACACCTTC.

The chain couples TRBV19 to TRBJ1-2, with D unresolved. V dropped 7 bases and J dropped 4 bases, with 10 bases sitting between them. The CDR3 extends over 12 amino acids. CDR1 LNHDA and CDR2 SQIVND come from the germline V gene (reference sequence). This chain's CDR3 is CASTAATYGYTF. The CDR3 DNA reads as TGTGCCAGTACGGCAGCCACCTATGGCTACACCTTC.

In its sample, this clonotype was seen a few times. J is TRBJ1-2 and V is TRBV4-3; TRBD1 agrees at 9 bases. V shed 0 bases and J 6 bases; nucleotides not matched to a gene: 8. This CDR3 is 16 amino acids long. Germline-derived CDR1 and CDR2 are LGHNA and YSLEER. The CDR3 spells CASSQDGDRVRDGYTF. CDR3 in DNA: TGCGCCAGCAGCCAAGATGGGGACAGGGTCAGAGATGGCTACACCTTC.

This clonotype was recorded at least ten times. The V call is TRBV25-1, the J call TRBJ1-2; 7 bases line up with TRBD1. CDR3 length equals 12 residues. The germline V gene has CDR1 MGHDK and CDR2 SYGVNS. Trimming took 9 bases from V and 8 from J; bases not matched to a gene: 9. The CDR3 DNA sequence: TGTGCCAGTAACCCAGGGGGAGAGGGCTACACCTTC. This gives the protein CASNPGGEGYTF.

The chain couples TRBV29-1 to TRBJ2-7; D may be TRBD1 (5 bases). The germline gives CDR1 SQVTM, CDR2 ANQGSEA. The CDR3 is made up of 15 amino acids. Trimming removed 4 bases at V and 3 bases at J, with 19 bases between. CDR3 region: CSVVQGQGRYYEQYF. The CDR3 DNA reads TGCAGCGTTGTCCAAGGGCAGGGAAGGTACTACGAGCAGTACTTC.

This chain joins TRBV29-1 and TRBJ2-3; D might be TRBD2 (6 bases). This CDR3 has 13 amino acids. The germline CDR1 and CDR2 sequences are SQVTM and ANQGSEA. V was clipped by 6 bases and J by 5 bases, with 15 bases between them. The CDR3 nucleotides are TGCAGCGTCTCTACCTTGGGGGGAGATACGCAGTATTTT. Its protein product is CSVSTLGGDTQYF.

The table lists this clonotype with many counts. The chain is built from TRBV7-9 and TRBJ2-1; 11 bases agree with TRBD1. The V segment lost 7 bases and the J segment 8 bases; nucleotides outside the gene matches: 10. The CDR3 is 15 residues long. From germline, CDR1 is SEHNR and CDR2 FQNEAQ (reference sequence). The CDR3 sequence: CASTHRDRGRYEQFF. The DNA of the CDR3 is TGTGCCAGCACTCATCGGGACAGGGGGAGGTATGAGCAGTTCTTC.

This clonotype was recorded a few times. The CDR3 is CSARDRASGGSSYEQYF. The CDR3 nucleotides are TGCAGTGCTAGAGATCGGGCTAGCGGGGGCAGCTCCTACGAGCAGTACTTC. The rearrangement links TRBV20-1 to TRBJ2-7, with TRBD2 matching over 10 bases. The trim removed 0 bases at V and 0 bases at J, leaving 8 bases unmatched. The CDR3 covers 17 residues. Germline CDR1 is DFQATT and CDR2 is SNEGSKA (reference sequence).

This clonotype was picked up many times. The chain employs TRBV3-1 and TRBJ2-3, with 8 bases identical to TRBD2. CDR1 is LGHDT and CDR2 is YNNKEL in the germline V gene (reference sequence). Trimming at V came to 1 base and at J to 4 bases, leaving 10 bases not matched to a gene. The CDR3 totals 17 residues. The CDR3 reads CASSQAPAGALADTQYF. The CDR3 bases are TGTGCCAGCAGCCAAGCCCCAGCGGGGGCTCTCGCAGATACGCAGTATTTT.

The chain links TRBV18 to TRBJ1-3; D is unclear. Trimming pared 3 bases from V and 0 bases from J, leaving 18 bases between. CDR3 length: 18 amino acids. The germline V gene encodes CDR1 KGHSH and CDR2 LQKENI. CDR3 nucleotide sequence: TGTGCCAGCTCACCTAGAGCCGGGCCAGAACACTCTGGAAACACCATATATTTT. Residues: CASSPRAGPEHSGNTIYF.

This clonotype was counted many times. J is TRBJ2-1 and V is TRBV6-5; TRBD2 aligns across 15 bases. The trim removed 5 bases at V and 10 bases at J, leaving 9 bases unmatched. CDR3 size: 16 residues. CDR1 is MNHEY and CDR2 is SVGAGI in the germline V gene. CDR3 nucleotide sequence: TGTGCCAGCAGTCCACTTTCCGGGACTAGCGGGAGGGAGCAGTTCTTC. This sequence encodes CASSPLSGTSGREQFF.

The sample holds many counts of this clonotype. The genes are TRBV15 and TRBJ2-1; D is perhaps TRBD2 (6 bases). Germline V CDR1 and CDR2: LNHNV, YYDKDF (reference sequence). Trimming stripped 1 base from V and 5 bases from J, with 9 bases between. This CDR3 has 14 amino acids. CDR3 region: CATSRGRRDNEQFF. The CDR3 nucleotides read TGTGCCACCAGCAGAGGAAGGAGGGACAATGAGCAGTTCTTC.

V is TRBV7-2 and J is TRBJ2-5; no firm D call. The germline gives CDR1 SGHTA, CDR2 FQGNSA. Trimming removed 1 base at V and 0 bases at J, with 12 bases between. This CDR3 region has 16 residues. In nucleotides, the CDR3 is TGTGCCAGCAGCTTAGGGGCAGGACGCAACCAAGAGACCCAGTACTTC. Amino acid sequence: CASSLGAGRNQETQYF.

This clonotype was detected only a few times. The chain links TRBV6-5 to TRBJ2-5; D gene unclear. Germline lookup yields CDR1 MNHEY and CDR2 SVGAGI. The V and J ends lost 2 bases and 3 bases respectively, with 10 bases between them. CDR3 size: 14 residues. As DNA, the CDR3 is TGTGCCAGCAGTTACAGTCGAAGTGAAGAGACCCAGTACTTC. Its translation is CASSYSRSEETQYF.

This clonotype has just a few counts. The chain carries TRBV7-2 and TRBJ2-3; no clear D gene. Germline V CDR1 and CDR2: SGHTA, FQGNSA. The CDR3 loop spans 12 amino acids. The V end lost 5 bases, the J end lost 14 bases, and 17 bases lay between the germline ends. This chain's CDR3 is CASSLEMRILYF. CDR3 in DNA: TGTGCCAGCAGCCTAGAAATGCGGATTCTGTATTTT.

This clonotype was observed a few times. In DNA, the CDR3 is TGTGCCAGCAGTGAAAGCCCCTCCGGAGTATACGAGCAGTACTTC. Amino acid sequence: CASSESPSGVYEQYF. The V and J genes are TRBV2 and TRBJ2-7; D gene unclear. The germline V and J ends were trimmed by 2 bases and 4 bases, with 15 bases remaining between them. Germline CDR1 reads SNHLY; CDR2 reads FYNNEI. The CDR3 is made up of 15 amino acids.

The chain uses TRBV9 and TRBJ2-1; 8 positions match TRBD2. The germline V gene has CDR1 SGDLS and CDR2 YYNGEE. J gave up 10 bases and V 0 bases, and 6 bases lay outside the gene matches. CDR3 length: 14 amino acids. CDR3 residues: CASSVGAGVREQFF. The CDR3 nucleotides read TGTGCCAGCAGCGTAGGAGCGGGAGTGAGAGAGCAGTTCTTC.

This clonotype has just a few counts. The chain links TRBV20-1 to TRBJ2-1, with 10 bases lining up with TRBD2. The CDR3 runs 16 residues. CDR1 and CDR2 from the germline V gene are DFQATT and SNEGSKA (reference sequence). V lost 6 bases, J lost 7 bases, and 15 bases stayed unmatched. The CDR3 nucleotides read TGCAGTGCCATAGTGTTAGCTTGGACTAGCGGTAATGAGCAGTTCTTC. Protein product: CSAIVLAWTSGNEQFF.

This clonotype showed up many times. The chain joins TRBV5-5 to TRBJ1-1; 8 nucleotides agree with TRBD1. Unmatched junction bases numbered 5, after V lost 4 bases and J lost 0 bases. The CDR3 runs 15 residues. Germline CDR1 is SGHKS and CDR2 is YYEKEE (reference sequence). The CDR3 sequence is CASSQGGQVNTEAFF. The CDR3 DNA sequence: TGTGCCAGCAGCCAAGGGGGACAGGTGAACACTGAAGCTTTCTTT.